Here is one T cell receptor (beta chain) with its context. The data derive from a study of blood T cell repertoires in COVID-19. On the study more broadly: Samples of COVID-19 (acute and convalescent) were obtained from the United States, Italy and Spain.

With 4 bases removed from V and 5 bases from J, the gap between germline ends came to 12 bases. CDR1 is KGHSY and CDR2 is FQNENV in the germline V gene. The CDR3 totals 14 residues. In the study's own analysis: Using reference gene primer amplification, nucleated cell counts were estimated. The table came from immunoSEQ multiplex PCR; TCRdb's copy has only in-frame clones and leaves some out. V, J and clone size reflect that table, while D and trimming were determined from the DNA. The profile covers about 59,000 clones, with 81% appearing a single time and roughly 30% taken by the ten largest. The rearrangement uses TRBV16 and TRBJ2-1; D gene ambiguous. This TCR came from a man aged 55 to 70 with COVID-19, enrolled during active disease. Sequencing used peripheral blood. CDR3 nucleotide sequence: TGTGCCAGCAGCCCAGATCGGAGAAACAATGAGCAGTTCTTC. Its protein is CASSPDRRNNEQFF. The full variable domain, in which reference TRBV16 and TRBJ2-1 provide the parts outside the CDR3, is GEEVAQTPKHLVRGEGQKAKLYCAPIKGHSYVFWYQQVLKNEFKFLISFQNENVFDETGMPKERFSAKCLPNSPCSLEIQATKLEDSAVYFCASSPDRRNNEQFFGPGTRLTVL.